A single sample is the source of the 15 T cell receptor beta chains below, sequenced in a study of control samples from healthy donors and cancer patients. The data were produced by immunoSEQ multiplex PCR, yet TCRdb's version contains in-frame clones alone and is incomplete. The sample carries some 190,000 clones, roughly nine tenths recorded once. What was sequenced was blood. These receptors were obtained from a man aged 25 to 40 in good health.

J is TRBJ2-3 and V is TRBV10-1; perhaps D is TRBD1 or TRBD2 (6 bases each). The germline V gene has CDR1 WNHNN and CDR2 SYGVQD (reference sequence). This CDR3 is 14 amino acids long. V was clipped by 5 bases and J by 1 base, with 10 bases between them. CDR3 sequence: CASSKGGRTDTQYF. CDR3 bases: TGCGCCAGCAGTAAGGGGGGCCGCACAGATACGCAGTATTTT.

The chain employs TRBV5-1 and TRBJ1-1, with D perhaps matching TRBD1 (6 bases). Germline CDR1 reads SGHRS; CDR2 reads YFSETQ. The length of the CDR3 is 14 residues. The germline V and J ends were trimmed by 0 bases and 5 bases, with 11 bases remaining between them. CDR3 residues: CASSLDRVTTEAFF. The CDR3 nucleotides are TGCGCCAGCAGCTTGGACAGGGTTACAACTGAAGCTTTCTTT. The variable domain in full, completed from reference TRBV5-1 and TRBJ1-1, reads KAGVTQTPRYLIKTRGQQVTLSCSPISGHRSVSWYQQTPGQGLQFLFEYFSETQRNKGNFPGRFSGRQFSNSRSEMNVSTLELGDSALYLCASSLDRVTTEAFFGQGTRLTVV.

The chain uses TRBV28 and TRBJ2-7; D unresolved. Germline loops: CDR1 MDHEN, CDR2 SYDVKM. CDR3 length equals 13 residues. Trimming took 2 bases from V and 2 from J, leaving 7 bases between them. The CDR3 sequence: CASSLTDTYEQYF. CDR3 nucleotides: TGTGCCAGCAGTTTAACAGATACCTACGAGCAGTACTTC.

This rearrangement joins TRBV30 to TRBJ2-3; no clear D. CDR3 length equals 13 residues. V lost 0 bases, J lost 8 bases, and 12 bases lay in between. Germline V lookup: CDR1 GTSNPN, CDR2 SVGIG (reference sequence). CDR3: CAWSVVSHGTQYF. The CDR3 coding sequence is TGTGCCTGGAGTGTAGTGTCCCACGGTACGCAGTATTTT.

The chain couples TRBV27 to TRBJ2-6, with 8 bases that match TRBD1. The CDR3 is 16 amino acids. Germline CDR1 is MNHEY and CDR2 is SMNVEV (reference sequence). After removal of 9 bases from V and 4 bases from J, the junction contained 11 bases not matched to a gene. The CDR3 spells CASRTGIGSGANVLTF. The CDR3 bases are TGTGCCAGTAGGACAGGGATAGGGTCCGGGGCCAACGTCCTGACTTTC.

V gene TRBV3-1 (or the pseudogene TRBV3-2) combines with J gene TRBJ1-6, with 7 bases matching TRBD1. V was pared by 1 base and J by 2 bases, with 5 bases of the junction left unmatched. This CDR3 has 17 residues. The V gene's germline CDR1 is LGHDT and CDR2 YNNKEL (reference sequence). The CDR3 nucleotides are TGTGCCAGCAGCCAAGCCCGGGACAGCCCCTATAATTCACCCCTCCACTTT. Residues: CASSQARDSPYNSPLHF.

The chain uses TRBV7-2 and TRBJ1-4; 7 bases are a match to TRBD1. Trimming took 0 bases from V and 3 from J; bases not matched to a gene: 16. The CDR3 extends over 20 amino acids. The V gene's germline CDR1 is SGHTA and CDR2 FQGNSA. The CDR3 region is CASSLAIASRGIASNEKLFF. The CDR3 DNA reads TGTGCCAGCAGCTTAGCCATCGCCTCCAGGGGGATAGCTTCTAATGAAAAACTGTTTTTT. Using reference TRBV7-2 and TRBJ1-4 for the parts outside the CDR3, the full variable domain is GAGVSQSPSNKVTEKGKDVELRCDPISGHTALYWYRQSLGQGLEFLIYFQGNSAPDKSGLPSDRFSAERTGGSVSTLTIQRTQQEDSAVYLCASSLAIASRGIASNEKLFFGSGTQLSVL.

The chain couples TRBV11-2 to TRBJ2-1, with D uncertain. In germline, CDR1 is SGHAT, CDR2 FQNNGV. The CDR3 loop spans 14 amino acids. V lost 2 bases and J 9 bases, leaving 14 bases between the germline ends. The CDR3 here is CASSLLGKKGEQFF. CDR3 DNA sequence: TGTGCCAGCAGCTTACTTGGGAAAAAGGGTGAGCAGTTCTTC.

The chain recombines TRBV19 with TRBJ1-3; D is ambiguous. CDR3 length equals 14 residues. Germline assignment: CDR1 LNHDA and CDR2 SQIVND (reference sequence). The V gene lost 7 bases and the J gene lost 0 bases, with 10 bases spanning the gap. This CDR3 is CASTSHSSGNTIYF. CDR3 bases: TGTGCCAGTACATCACACAGCTCTGGAAACACCATATATTTT. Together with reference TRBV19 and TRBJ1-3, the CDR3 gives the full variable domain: DGGITQSPKYLFRKEGQNVTLSCEQNLNHDAMYWYRQDPGQGLRLIYYSQIVNDFQKGDIAEGYSVSREKKESFPLTVTSAQKNPTAFYLCASTSHSSGNTIYFGEGSWLTVV.

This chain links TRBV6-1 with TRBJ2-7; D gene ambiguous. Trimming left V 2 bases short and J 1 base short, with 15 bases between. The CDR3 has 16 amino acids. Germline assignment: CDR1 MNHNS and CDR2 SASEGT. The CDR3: CASSEIGPLVSYEQYF. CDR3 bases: TGTGCCAGCAGTGAAATAGGGCCATTAGTGTCCTACGAGCAGTACTTC.

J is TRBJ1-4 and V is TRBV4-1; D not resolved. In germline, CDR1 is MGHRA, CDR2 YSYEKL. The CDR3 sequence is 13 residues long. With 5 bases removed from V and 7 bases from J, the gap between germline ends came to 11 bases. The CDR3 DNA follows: TGCGCCAGCAGCTCCCACGAGGCTGAAAAACTGTTTTTT. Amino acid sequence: CASSSHEAEKLFF.

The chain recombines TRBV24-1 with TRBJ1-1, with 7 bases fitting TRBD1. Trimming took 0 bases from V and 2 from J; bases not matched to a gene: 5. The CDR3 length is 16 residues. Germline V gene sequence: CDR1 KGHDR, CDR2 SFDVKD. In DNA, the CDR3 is TGTGCCACCAGTGATTTGCCGACAGGGATAAACACTGAAGCTTTCTTT. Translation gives CATSDLPTGINTEAFF.

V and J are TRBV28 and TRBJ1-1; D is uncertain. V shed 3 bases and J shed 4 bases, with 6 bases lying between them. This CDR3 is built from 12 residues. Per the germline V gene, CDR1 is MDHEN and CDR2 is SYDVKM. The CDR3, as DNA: TGTGCCAGCAGTTTCGTGGGCACTGAAGCTTTCTTT. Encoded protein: CASSFVGTEAFF.

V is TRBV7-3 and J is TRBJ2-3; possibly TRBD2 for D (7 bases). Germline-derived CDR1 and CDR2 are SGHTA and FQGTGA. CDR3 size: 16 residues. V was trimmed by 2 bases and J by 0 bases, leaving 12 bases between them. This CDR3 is CASSLAGALSTDTQYF. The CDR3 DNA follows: TGTGCCAGCAGCTTAGCGGGGGCCCTCAGCACAGATACGCAGTATTTT.

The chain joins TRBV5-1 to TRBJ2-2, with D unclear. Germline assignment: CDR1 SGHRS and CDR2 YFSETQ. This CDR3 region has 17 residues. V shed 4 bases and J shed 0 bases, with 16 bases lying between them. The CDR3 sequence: CASSPRISLPNTGELFF. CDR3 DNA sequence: TGCGCCAGCAGCCCCCGGATATCCCTGCCGAACACCGGGGAGCTGTTTTTT. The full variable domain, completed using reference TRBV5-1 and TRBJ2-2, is KAGVTQTPRYLIKTRGQQVTLSCSPISGHRSVSWYQQTPGQGLQFLFEYFSETQRNKGNFPGRFSGRQFSNSRSEMNVSTLELGDSALYLCASSPRISLPNTGELFFGEGSRLTVL.